This TCR beta chain came from a study of long-term antiretroviral therapy in people with HIV. The study's findings and limits: Pre-ART expanded TRB clones stayed dominant throughout, though often decreasing after ART. Spans of CDR3 length were tighter for HIV repertoires than for controls.

This CDR3 is built from 15 residues. CDR1 is SGHNT, CDR2 YYREEE, per germline (reference sequence). Trimming took off 3 bases at V and 2 bases at J, with 13 bases between the two ends. In the case of this clone: Its antigen is unidentified.

At survey level, the immunoSEQ assay was run in its v3.0 version. Target depth was 40,000-50,000 T-cell genomes per sample. Sequenced by immunoSEQ multiplex PCR; TCRdb stores in-frame clones only, minus some. The table has roughly 20,000 clones, about 89% seen once. Treatment of all HIV participants took place in the United States. Sequencing used unsorted PBMCs, obtained 0.5 years after starting antiretroviral therapy. This TCR was sampled from a man aged 40-50 years with HIV. This chain links TRBV5-4 with TRBJ2-3, with D possibly being TRBD2 (6 bases). Here the CDR3 DNA reads TGTGCCAGCAGCTCCCGGGACTTCTCCACAGATACGCAGTATTTT. Translating it yields CASSSRDFSTDTQYF.